In this sample, the clone carrying this T cell receptor (beta chain) turned up a few times. The antigen remains unidentified. A much larger clone lies a single base off, so this may be a read error. Clinical symptoms, serum thyroxine, TRAb, thyroid ultrasound and orbital computed tomography established diagnosis. With V trimmed by 5 bases and J by 7 bases, 5 bases remained unmatched. CDR3 size: 13 residues. The V gene's germline CDR1 is SEHNR and CDR2 FQNEAQ (reference sequence). This sample is part of a study of T cells in Graves' hyperthyroidism and ophthalmopathy. Study findings and constraints: Clonotypes that were expanded in thyroid above 0.001 mostly appeared in blood too. Ophthalmopathy, which appeared later, was predicted by the model a median approximately 6.7 months before onset.

The source material, RNA transcripts, was used to amplify TCR beta CDR3 regions. The study used the HTBI primer set for a first-round RT-PCR of the TCR CDR3. TCRdb independently ran MiXCR on the multiplex PCR reads; one entry per CDR3 protein. The repertoire consists of 700,000 to 850,000 distinct CDR3 sequences, with about 35% occurring once and the leading ten covering roughly 31%. The sequence was obtained from a woman aged 40 to 50 with Graves' hyperthyroidism. The sample comprised blood. The chain links TRBV7-9 to TRBJ1-5, with 7 positions matching TRBD1. The CDR3 protein is CASSPDREQPQHF. CDR3 nucleotides: TGTGCCAGCAGCCCCGACAGGGAACAGCCCCAGCATTTT.